Included here is one T cell receptor beta chain sequence, with context. Its matching antigen is unknown. The data were obtained in a study of OX40 agonist ivuxolimab in advanced cancers. The study's findings and limits: Clonal expansion was among the lowest in partial responders at 0.1-3.0 mg/kg, especially CD8+.

Profiling relied on immunoSEQ multiplex PCR, and the TCRdb table lists in-frame clones only, not all of them. This sample has about 69,000 clones, with around 91% found just once. The V end was cut by 5 bases, the J end by 3 bases, with 16 bases between. The CDR3 sequence is 15 residues long. The germline gives CDR1 MNHNS, CDR2 SASEGT. The sample consisted of CD4+ or CD8+ T cells sorted from blood, taken in a trial of the OX40 agonist ivuxolimab. The sequence was collected from an adult with an advanced solid tumor such as melanoma, head and neck, liver or kidney cancer. This rearrangement joins TRBV6-1 to TRBJ1-1; D unclear. CDR3 sequence reads: CASSTPGQPDTEAFF. The CDR3 nucleotides read TGTGCCAGCAGTACTCCCGGGCAACCGGACACTGAAGCTTTCTTT.